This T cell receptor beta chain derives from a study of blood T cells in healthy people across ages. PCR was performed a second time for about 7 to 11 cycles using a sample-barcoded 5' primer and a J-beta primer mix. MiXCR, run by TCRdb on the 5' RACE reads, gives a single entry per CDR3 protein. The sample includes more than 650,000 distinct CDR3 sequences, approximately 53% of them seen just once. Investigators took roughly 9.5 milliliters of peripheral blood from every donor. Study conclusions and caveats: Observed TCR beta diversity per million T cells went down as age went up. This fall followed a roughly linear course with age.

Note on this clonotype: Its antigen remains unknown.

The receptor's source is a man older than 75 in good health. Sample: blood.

The CDR3 DNA reads as TGTGCCAGCACCCGGTCGTACGGTTCCTACGAGCAGTACTTC. This translates into CASTRSYGSYEQYF. V and J are TRBV6-6 and TRBJ2-7; D is unclear. The CDR3 runs 14 residues. With 7 bases removed from V and 1 base from J, the gap between germline ends came to 14 bases. In germline, CDR1 is MNHNY, CDR2 SVGAGI (reference sequence).